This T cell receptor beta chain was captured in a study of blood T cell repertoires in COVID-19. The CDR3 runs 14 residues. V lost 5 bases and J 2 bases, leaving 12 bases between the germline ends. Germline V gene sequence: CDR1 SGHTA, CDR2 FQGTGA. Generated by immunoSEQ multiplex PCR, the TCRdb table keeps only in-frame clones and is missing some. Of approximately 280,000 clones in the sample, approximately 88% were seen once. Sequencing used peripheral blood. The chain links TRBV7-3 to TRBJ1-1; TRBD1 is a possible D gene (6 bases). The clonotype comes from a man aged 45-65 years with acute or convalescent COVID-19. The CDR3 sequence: CASSPGRGNTEAFF. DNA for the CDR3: TGTGCCAGCAGCCCCGGCAGGGGTAACACTGAAGCTTTCTTT.